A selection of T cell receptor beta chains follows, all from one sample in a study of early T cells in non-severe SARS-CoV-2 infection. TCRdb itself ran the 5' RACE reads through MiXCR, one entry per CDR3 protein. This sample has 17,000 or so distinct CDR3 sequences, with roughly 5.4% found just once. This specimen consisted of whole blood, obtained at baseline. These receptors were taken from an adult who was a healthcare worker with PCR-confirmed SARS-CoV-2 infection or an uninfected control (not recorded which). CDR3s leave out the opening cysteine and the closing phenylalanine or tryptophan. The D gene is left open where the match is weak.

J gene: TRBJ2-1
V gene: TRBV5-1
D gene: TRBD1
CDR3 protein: ASSLVQGAESLF

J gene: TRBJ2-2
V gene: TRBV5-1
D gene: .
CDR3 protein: ASSPGGLPGELF

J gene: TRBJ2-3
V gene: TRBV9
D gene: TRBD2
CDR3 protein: ASSQGLAVY

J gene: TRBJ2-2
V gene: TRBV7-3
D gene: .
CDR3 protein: ASSSSPPGLTGELF

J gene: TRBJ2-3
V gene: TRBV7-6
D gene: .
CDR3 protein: FSSLGGGPTDTQY

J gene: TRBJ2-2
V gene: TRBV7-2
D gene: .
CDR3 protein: ASTLGVALLAGELF

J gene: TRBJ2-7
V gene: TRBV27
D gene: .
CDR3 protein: ASSLTSSGIYEQY

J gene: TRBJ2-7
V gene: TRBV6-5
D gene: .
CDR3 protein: ASSYEEWSEQY

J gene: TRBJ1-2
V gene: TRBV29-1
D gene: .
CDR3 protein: SVAGTEDSIYGYT

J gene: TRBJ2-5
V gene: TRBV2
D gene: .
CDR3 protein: ASSSGTRPGTQY

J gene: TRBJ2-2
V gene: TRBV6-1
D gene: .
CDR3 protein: ASSDWKNTGELF

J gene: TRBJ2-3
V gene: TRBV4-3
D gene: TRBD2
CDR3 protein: ASSQDLYGRGGGRTDTQY

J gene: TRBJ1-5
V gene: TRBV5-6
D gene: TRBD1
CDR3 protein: ASSMGQGDSNQPQH

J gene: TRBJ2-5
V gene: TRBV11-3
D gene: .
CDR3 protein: ASSLRLEGETQY

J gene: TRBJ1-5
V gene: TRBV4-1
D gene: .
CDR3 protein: ASSQDTRVGTSNQPQH

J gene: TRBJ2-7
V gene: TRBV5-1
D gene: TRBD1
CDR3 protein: ASSFAGTGRYEQY

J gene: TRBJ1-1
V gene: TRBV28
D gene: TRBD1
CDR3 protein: ASSYHRGDTEAF

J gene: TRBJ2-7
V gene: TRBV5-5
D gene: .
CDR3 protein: ASSPKDASYEQY

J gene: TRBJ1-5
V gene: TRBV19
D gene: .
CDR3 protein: ASSIAGKDQPQH

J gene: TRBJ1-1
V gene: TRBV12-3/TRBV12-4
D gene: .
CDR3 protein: ASSFDSRYTEAF

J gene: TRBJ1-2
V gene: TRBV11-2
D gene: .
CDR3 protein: ASSLGYSGPT

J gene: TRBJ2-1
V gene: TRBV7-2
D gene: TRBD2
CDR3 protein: ASSLGGTSGGAEQF

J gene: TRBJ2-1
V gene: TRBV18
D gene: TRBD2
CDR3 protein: ASSSRTSGGINTNEQF

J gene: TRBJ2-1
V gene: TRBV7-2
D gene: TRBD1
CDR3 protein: ASSPRQGAIEQF

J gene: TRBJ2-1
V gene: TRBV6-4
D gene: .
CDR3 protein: ASSGPSDVDEQF

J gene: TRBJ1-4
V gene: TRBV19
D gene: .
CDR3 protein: ASSIVNGEKLF

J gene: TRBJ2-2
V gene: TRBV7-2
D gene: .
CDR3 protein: ASSLPLLMELF

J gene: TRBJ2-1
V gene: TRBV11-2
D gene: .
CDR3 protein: ASRTTRGRTQREQF

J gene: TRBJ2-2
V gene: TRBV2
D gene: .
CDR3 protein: ASRTQHTGELF

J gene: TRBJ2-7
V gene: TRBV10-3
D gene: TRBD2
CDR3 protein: ATTSSGEGYEQY

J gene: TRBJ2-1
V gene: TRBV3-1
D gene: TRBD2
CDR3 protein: ASSWTSGDNEQF

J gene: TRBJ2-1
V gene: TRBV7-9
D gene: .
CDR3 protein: ASSLGASLLTLYNEQF

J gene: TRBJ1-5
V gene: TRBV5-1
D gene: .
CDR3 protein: ASRVTDSSNQPQH

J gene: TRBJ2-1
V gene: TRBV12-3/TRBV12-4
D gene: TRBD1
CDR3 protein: ASSRTAGTGDNEQF

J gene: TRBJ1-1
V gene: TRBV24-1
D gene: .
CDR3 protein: ATSGSRRSEAF

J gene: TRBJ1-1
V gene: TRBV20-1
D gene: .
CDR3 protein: SARDALIGGRTEAF

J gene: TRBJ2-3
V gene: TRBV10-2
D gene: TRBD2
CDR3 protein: ASMEFGGRTSTDTQY

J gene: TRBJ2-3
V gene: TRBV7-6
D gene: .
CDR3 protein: ASSLGRGRDTQY

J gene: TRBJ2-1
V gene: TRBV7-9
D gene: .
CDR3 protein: ASSLGGLPGNEQF

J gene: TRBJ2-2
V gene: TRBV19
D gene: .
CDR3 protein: ASSTSLYGGELF

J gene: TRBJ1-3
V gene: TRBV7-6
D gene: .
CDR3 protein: ASSPYRVAENTIY

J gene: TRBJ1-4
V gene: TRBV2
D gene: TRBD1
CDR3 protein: ASSDGTGQTNEKLF

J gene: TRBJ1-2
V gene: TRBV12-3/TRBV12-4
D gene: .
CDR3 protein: ASSLAQFSGYT

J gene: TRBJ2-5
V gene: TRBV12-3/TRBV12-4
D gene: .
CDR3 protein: ASSLAGGQETQY

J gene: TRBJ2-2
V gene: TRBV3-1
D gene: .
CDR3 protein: ASSQDLNRYTGELF

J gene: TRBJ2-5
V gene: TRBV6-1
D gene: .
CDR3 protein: ASSESRTPLEETQY

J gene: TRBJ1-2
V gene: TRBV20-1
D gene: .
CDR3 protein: SAPEELSGYT

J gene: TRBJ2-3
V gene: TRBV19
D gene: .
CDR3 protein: ASSMSQDFAQY

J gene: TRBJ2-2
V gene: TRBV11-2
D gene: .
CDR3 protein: ASSTQTTGELF

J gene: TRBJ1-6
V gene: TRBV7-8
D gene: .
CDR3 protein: ASSPRGTRGNSPLH